These T cell receptor beta chains were read from a single sample in a study of T cell changes during pregnancy in multiple sclerosis. Sequenced by immunoSEQ multiplex PCR; TCRdb stores in-frame clones only, minus some. The table records about 70,000 clones, around nine tenths of them present only once. The material was CD4+ T cells from peripheral blood mononuclear cells, obtained after pregnancy. All receptors come from a female donor with multiple sclerosis, enrolled in a pregnancy study. Each CDR3 is given with its conserved first and last residue. A D gene is named only where the DNA matches it firmly. Only some rows state a clone size, as once, few, many or a class for expanded clones.

V: TRBV5-4; J: TRBJ2-7; D: TRBD1; size: NA; DNA: TGTGCCAGCAGCTCCAGGACAGGCCCTAGCTCCTACGAGCAGTACTTC; CDR3: CASSSRTGPSSYEQYF
V: TRBV18; J: TRBJ1-1; D: TRBD1; size: NA; DNA: TGTGCCAGCTCACCTTTAGGACAGGTGGGCTCTGAAGCTTTCTTT; CDR3: CASSPLGQVGSEAFF
V: TRBV4-1; J: TRBJ1-6; D: TRBD1; size: few; DNA: TGCGCCAGCAGCCCTACAGGGGGCGATAATTCACCCCTCCACTTT; CDR3: CASSPTGGDNSPLHF
V: TRBV27; J: TRBJ2-2; D: TRBD2; size: once; DNA: TGTGCCAGCAAAGCAGGGACTAGCGGGACGAACACCGGGGAGCTGTTTTTT; CDR3: CASKAGTSGTNTGELFF
V: TRBV29-1; J: TRBJ2-3; D: NA; size: NA; DNA: TGCAGCGTTGGGCAGGGCACAGATACGCAGTATTTT; CDR3: CSVGQGTDTQYF
V: TRBV28; J: TRBJ2-3; D: NA; size: NA; DNA: TGTGCCAGCAGCTTAGGAGGGGTTCCAAACACAGATACGCAGTATTTT; CDR3: CASSLGGVPNTDTQYF
V: TRBV2; J: TRBJ2-6; D: NA; size: NA; DNA: TGTGCCAGCAGTGAAGGGAGGGCTGGGGCCAACGTCCTGACTTTC; CDR3: CASSEGRAGANVLTF
V: TRBV9; J: TRBJ1-1; D: TRBD1; size: NA; DNA: TGTGCCAGCAGCGTAACCGGGACAGTTAACACTGAAGCTTTCTTT; CDR3: CASSVTGTVNTEAFF
V: TRBV4-1; J: TRBJ2-2; D: NA; size: NA; DNA: TGCGCCAGCAGCCTTCACGAGGGTTCCGGGGAGCTGTTTTTT; CDR3: CASSLHEGSGELFF
V: TRBV25-1; J: TRBJ1-3; D: NA; size: once; DNA: TGTGCCAGTCGAGACAGCCGCTCTGGAAACACCATATATTTT; CDR3: CASRDSRSGNTIYF
V: TRBV19; J: TRBJ1-5; D: NA; size: NA; DNA: TGTGCCAGTAGCCTAGAGGGGGATCAGCCCCAGCATTTT; CDR3: CASSLEGDQPQHF
V: TRBV2; J: TRBJ1-2; D: NA; size: NA; DNA: TGTGCCAGCAGTGGTTTATCGAACTATGGCTACACCTTC; CDR3: CASSGLSNYGYTF
V: TRBV9; J: TRBJ1-5; D: NA; size: NA; DNA: TGTGCCAGCAGTAGTACAGGGAGCAATCAGCCCCAGCATTTT; CDR3: CASSSTGSNQPQHF
V: TRBV30; J: TRBJ2-2; D: NA; size: NA; DNA: TGTGCCTGGAGTCTTCAACAGGGCACCGGGGAGCTGTTTTTT; CDR3: CAWSLQQGTGELFF
V: TRBV6-5; J: TRBJ1-2; D: NA; size: NA; DNA: TGTGCCAGCCCACAGCACTATGGCTACACCTTC; CDR3: CASPQHYGYTF
V: TRBV6-6; J: TRBJ2-3; D: TRBD1; size: NA; DNA: TGTGCCAGCAGTTACTCGGACAGGGGACCAGATACGCAGTATTTT; CDR3: CASSYSDRGPDTQYF
V: TRBV14; J: TRBJ2-2; D: NA; size: once; DNA: TGTGCCAGCAGCCAAGATAGGGGTCCAATCCCCGGGGAGCTGTTTTTT; CDR3: CASSQDRGPIPGELFF
V: TRBV7-2; J: TRBJ1-2; D: NA; size: NA; DNA: TGTGCCAGCAGCGCGCCAGGGGACTATGGCTACACCTTC; CDR3: CASSAPGDYGYTF
V: TRBV7-9; J: TRBJ2-7; D: TRBD1; size: NA; DNA: TGTGCCAGCAGCCTATTGGGACAGAGCTACGAGCAGTACTTC; CDR3: CASSLLGQSYEQYF
V: TRBV13; J: TRBJ2-2; D: TRBD2; size: few; DNA: TGTGCCAGCAGCTTAGGCGGGACTAGCGGGATCCCCGGGGAGCTGTTTTTT; CDR3: CASSLGGTSGIPGELFF
V: TRBV19; J: TRBJ2-2; D: TRBD2; size: NA; DNA: TGTGCCAGTAGTGTTACTAGCGGGGGGGCCGGCGGGGAGCTGTTTTTT; CDR3: CASSVTSGGAGGELFF
V: TRBV19; J: TRBJ1-5; D: NA; size: NA; DNA: TGTGCCAGTAGTCCAATCCAGGGAAATCAGCCCCAGCATTTT; CDR3: CASSPIQGNQPQHF
V: TRBV28; J: TRBJ2-7; D: TRBD2; size: NA; DNA: TGTGCCAGCAGTATCTCGTGGCTAGCGGGGACCTACGAGCAGTACTTC; CDR3: CASSISWLAGTYEQYF
V: TRBV30; J: TRBJ1-6; D: TRBD1; size: NA; DNA: TGTGCCTGGAGTGTAATCGGGACAGGCTCACATTCACCCCTCCACTTT; CDR3: CAWSVIGTGSHSPLHF
V: TRBV27; J: TRBJ2-7; D: TRBD2; size: NA; DNA: TGTGCCAGCAGTCCCTACCATCCGACTAGCGGGAGCTCCTACGAGCAGTACTTC; CDR3: CASSPYHPTSGSSYEQYF
V: TRBV6-5; J: TRBJ1-1; D: NA; size: NA; DNA: TGTGCCAGCAGTACCGACAGGAACACTGAAGCTTTCTTT; CDR3: CASSTDRNTEAFF
V: TRBV2; J: TRBJ2-7; D: NA; size: medium-sized; DNA: TGTGCCAGCAGGGTCGGGTCAATCAACTCCTACGAGCAGTACTTC; CDR3: CASRVGSINSYEQYF
V: TRBV12-5; J: TRBJ2-7; D: TRBD2; size: NA; DNA: TGTGCTAGTAGCGGGAGGATAGACGAGCAGTACTTC; CDR3: CASSGRIDEQYF
V: TRBV27; J: TRBJ2-1; D: TRBD2; size: NA; DNA: TGTGCCAGCAGTTCCCCGGGACTAGCGGGAGGGCCACGGAATGAGCAGTTCTTC; CDR3: CASSSPGLAGGPRNEQFF
V: TRBV6-5; J: TRBJ2-7; D: TRBD2; size: NA; DNA: TGTGCCAGCAGCCTTAGCGGGACCTACGAGCAGTACTTC; CDR3: CASSLSGTYEQYF
V: TRBV30; J: TRBJ2-6; D: NA; size: NA; DNA: TGTGCCTGGAGTGTTGGCCAGTTCAGCTCTGGGGCCAACGTCCTGACTTTC; CDR3: CAWSVGQFSSGANVLTF
V: TRBV5-8; J: TRBJ2-7; D: NA; size: NA; DNA: TGTGCCAGCAGCCCTGTTGGACAGAAGCAGTACTTC; CDR3: CASSPVGQKQYF
V: TRBV12-5; J: TRBJ2-3; D: TRBD2; size: NA; DNA: TGTGCTAGTGGTTACTCGGTCGGGGGGGATACGCAGTATTTT; CDR3: CASGYSVGGDTQYF
V: TRBV19; J: TRBJ2-7; D: NA; size: NA; DNA: TGTGCCAGTAGTGTTGGACAGAACTCCTACGAGCAGTACTTC; CDR3: CASSVGQNSYEQYF
V: TRBV9; J: TRBJ1-2; D: NA; size: NA; DNA: TGTGCCAGCAGCGTTGGAGGGCAGGGTGACTATGGCTACACCTTC; CDR3: CASSVGGQGDYGYTF
V: TRBV19; J: TRBJ2-3; D: NA; size: NA; DNA: TGTGCCAGTAGGACAGCTAGCACAGATACGCAGTATTTT; CDR3: CASRTASTDTQYF
V: TRBV15; J: TRBJ1-5; D: NA; size: NA; DNA: TGTGCCACCAGCAGAGAATATGGCAATCAGCCCCAGCATTTT; CDR3: CATSREYGNQPQHF
V: TRBV29-1; J: TRBJ2-2; D: NA; size: NA; DNA: TGCAGCGTTGTTTTCCTCGCGAACACCGGGGAGCTGTTTTTT; CDR3: CSVVFLANTGELFF
V: TRBV5-1; J: TRBJ2-5; D: TRBD1; size: NA; DNA: TGCGCCAGCAGCTTGGCCGGGGACAGGGGGTTTCAAGAGACCCAGTACTTC; CDR3: CASSLAGDRGFQETQYF
V: TRBV6-6; J: TRBJ2-4; D: TRBD1; size: NA; DNA: TGTGCCAGCAGTTCCGCCGAGGCACAGGGGGACATTCAGTACTTC; CDR3: CASSSAEAQGDIQYF
V: TRBV7-6; J: TRBJ1-6; D: NA; size: NA; DNA: TGTGCCAGCAGCCCGCCAGGGTCACCCCTCCACTTT; CDR3: CASSPPGSPLHF
V: TRBV27; J: TRBJ2-1; D: NA; size: few; DNA: TGTGCCAGCAGTTTCCAGGGGCTAGGGGGCAATGAGCAGTTCTTC; CDR3: CASSFQGLGGNEQFF
V: TRBV6-5; J: TRBJ2-7; D: TRBD1; size: NA; DNA: TGTGCCAGCAGTTCCCTCGGACAGGGGGCGCAAGGGGGGCAGTACTTC; CDR3: CASSSLGQGAQGGQYF
V: TRBV28; J: TRBJ1-1; D: TRBD1; size: NA; DNA: TGTGCCAGTATAGACAGGGGGAATTCCTTATTAATGAACACTGAAGCTTTCTTT; CDR3: CASIDRGNSLLMNTEAFF
V: TRBV7-9; J: TRBJ1-4; D: TRBD1; size: NA; DNA: TGTGCCAGCAGCTGGGACAGCCTGGCAACTAATGAAAAACTGTTTTTT; CDR3: CASSWDSLATNEKLFF
V: TRBV25-1; J: TRBJ1-1; D: TRBD1; size: few; DNA: TGTGCCAGCAGTAGACAGGGAGAAGCTGAAGCTTTCTTT; CDR3: CASSRQGEAEAFF
V: TRBV20-1; J: TRBJ1-2; D: TRBD1; size: NA; DNA: TGCAGTGCTACGACAGGGATCTACACCTTC; CDR3: CSATTGIYTF
V: TRBV5-4; J: TRBJ2-1; D: TRBD2; size: NA; DNA: TGTGCCAGCAGTCCCGGGACTAGTCGAGAAGAGCAGTTCTTC; CDR3: CASSPGTSREEQFF
V: TRBV7-8; J: TRBJ2-5; D: TRBD1; size: NA; DNA: TGTGCCAGCAGCCCAAACGGAGCGAGGGGGCTCCATTGGACCCAGTACTTC; CDR3: CASSPNGARGLHWTQYF
V: TRBV2; J: TRBJ2-7; D: TRBD1; size: NA; DNA: TGTGCCAGCATGGACAGGATATACGAGCAGTACTTC; CDR3: CASMDRIYEQYF
V: TRBV27; J: TRBJ1-3; D: NA; size: NA; DNA: TGTGCCAGCAGTTCCTCCTCCAGGGTAATCCGAAACACCATATATTTT; CDR3: CASSSSSRVIRNTIYF
V: TRBV19; J: TRBJ1-2; D: TRBD1; size: NA; DNA: TGTGCCAGTAGTCCCACCGGGACAGGGATGAACTATGGCTACACCTTC; CDR3: CASSPTGTGMNYGYTF
V: TRBV4-1; J: TRBJ2-5; D: NA; size: NA; DNA: TGCGCCAGCAGCCAAGATATGGGTCCTAGCTCCTTCCAAGAGACCCAGTACTTC; CDR3: CASSQDMGPSSFQETQYF